Only a few counts were recorded for the clone carrying this TCR beta chain. This sample was included in a study of T cells in Graves' hyperthyroidism and ophthalmopathy. Researchers took RNA transcripts and amplified the TCR beta CDR3 regions from them. The HTBI primer set served for first-round RT-PCR of the TCR CDR3. MiXCR was run by TCRdb on the multiplex PCR reads, yielding one entry per CDR3 protein. This table holds some 490,000 distinct CDR3 sequences, 22% found once. Diagnoses used clinical symptoms, serum thyroxine and TRAb, thyroid ultrasound and orbital computed tomography. Germline CDR1 MNHNS, CDR2 SASEGT. Trimming removed 6 bases from V and 11 bases from J, with 14 bases in between. This CDR3 comprises 12 residues.

This receptor was identified in a woman in her 70s with Graves' ophthalmopathy. Sequenced sample: blood. The rearrangement links TRBV6-1 to TRBJ1-5, with a possible D match to TRBD1 (5 bases). As DNA, the CDR3 is TGTGCCAGCAGCACCCAGTTAGGGGCCCAGCATTTT. This sequence encodes CASSTQLGAQHF.